This is a list of T cell receptor beta chains from one sample in a study of blood T cell repertoires in COVID-19. Only in-frame clones appear in the TCRdb table, and some are missing; sequencing was by immunoSEQ multiplex PCR. The profile shows 200,000 to 250,000 clones, 84% of them singletons. Input material: peripheral blood. The receptors originated from a man in his fifties with active or convalescent COVID-19. Each CDR3 is given without its conserved first and last residue. Fields, in order: V gene, clone size, J gene, CDR3 protein. Some rows mark clone size as missing; the rest say once, few, many or name a class of expanded clone.

TRBV7-2	-	TRBJ1-2	ASSRMLGAYGYT
TRBV6-1	-	TRBJ1-3	ASSETGFSGNTIY
TRBV2	-	TRBJ1-4	ASRPPGQPKLF
TRBV10-3	-	TRBJ2-3	AISESGRRPTDTQY
TRBV9	-	TRBJ2-1	ASSVADRGRNEQF
TRBV28	-	TRBJ2-2	ASSPNNLLPTGGNTGELF
TRBV28	-	TRBJ1-1	ASSPPGGPDEAF
TRBV6-5	-	TRBJ2-7	ASGQLGTIHEQY
TRBV4-1	-	TRBJ1-5	ASSPSQTGLGQPQH
TRBV5-1	few	TRBJ1-1	ASSLPRGTEAF
TRBV4-3	-	TRBJ2-1	ASSQVLAGIFNEQF
TRBV4-1	-	TRBJ1-5	ASSQEAKQQPQH
TRBV7-8	few	TRBJ1-2	ASSLGTGDYGYT
TRBV28	few	TRBJ2-3	ASSLYPGETPDTQY
TRBV6-5	-	TRBJ2-1	ASSPIGGGEQF
TRBV29-1	-	TRBJ2-3	SVGRDRASTDTQY
TRBV10-1	-	TRBJ2-3	ASSEGLPVPQY
TRBV11-2	-	TRBJ1-1	ASSPMTGNTEAF
TRBV3-1/TRBV3-2	-	TRBJ1-3	ASSPRASGNTIY
TRBV15	many	TRBJ2-6	ATSRDQGGGANVLT
TRBV2	-	TRBJ1-4	ASSLAEEKLF
TRBV4-1	-	TRBJ1-5	ASSQAPPGQGRNQPQH
TRBV20-1	-	TRBJ1-2	SVSRAGGSNGGYT
TRBV2	-	TRBJ1-5	ASSEAPQGFQPQH
TRBV10-3	-	TRBJ2-1	AISEPKLDEQF
TRBV5-1	-	TRBJ1-4	ASSLRGRGEKLF